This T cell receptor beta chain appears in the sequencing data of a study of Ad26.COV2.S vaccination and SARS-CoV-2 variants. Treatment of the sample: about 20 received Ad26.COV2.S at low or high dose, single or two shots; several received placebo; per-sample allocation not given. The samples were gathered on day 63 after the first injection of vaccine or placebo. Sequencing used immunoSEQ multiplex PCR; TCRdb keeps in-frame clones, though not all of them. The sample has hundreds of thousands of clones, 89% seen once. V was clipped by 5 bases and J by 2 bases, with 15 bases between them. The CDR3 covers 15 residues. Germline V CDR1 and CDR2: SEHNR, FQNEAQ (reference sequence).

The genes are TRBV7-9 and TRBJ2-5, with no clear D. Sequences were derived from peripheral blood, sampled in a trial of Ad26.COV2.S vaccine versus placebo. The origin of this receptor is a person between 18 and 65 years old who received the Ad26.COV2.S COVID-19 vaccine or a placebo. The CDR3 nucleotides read TGTGCCAGCAGCAATCACTTTCCCCTGCAAGAGACCCAGTACTTC. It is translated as CASSNHFPLQETQYF.